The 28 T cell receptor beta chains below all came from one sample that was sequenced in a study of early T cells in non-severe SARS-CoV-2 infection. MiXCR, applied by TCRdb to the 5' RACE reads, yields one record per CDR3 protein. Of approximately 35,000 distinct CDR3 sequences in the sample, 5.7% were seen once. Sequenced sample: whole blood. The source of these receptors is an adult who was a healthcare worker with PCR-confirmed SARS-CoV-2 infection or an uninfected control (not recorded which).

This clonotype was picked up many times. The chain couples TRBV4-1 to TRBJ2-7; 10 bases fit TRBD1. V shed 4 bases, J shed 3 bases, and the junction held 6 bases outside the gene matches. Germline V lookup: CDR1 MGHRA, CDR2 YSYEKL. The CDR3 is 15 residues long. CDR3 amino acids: CASSLRTGGSYEQYF. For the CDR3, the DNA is TGCGCCAGCAGCCTGCGGACAGGGGGAAGCTACGAGCAGTACTTC.

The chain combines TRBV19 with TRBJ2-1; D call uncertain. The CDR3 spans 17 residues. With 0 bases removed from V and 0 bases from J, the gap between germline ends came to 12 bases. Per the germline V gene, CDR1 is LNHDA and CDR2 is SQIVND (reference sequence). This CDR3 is CASSIDGPPSSYNEQFF. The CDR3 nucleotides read TGTGCCAGTAGTATAGATGGTCCTCCTAGCTCCTACAATGAGCAGTTCTTC.

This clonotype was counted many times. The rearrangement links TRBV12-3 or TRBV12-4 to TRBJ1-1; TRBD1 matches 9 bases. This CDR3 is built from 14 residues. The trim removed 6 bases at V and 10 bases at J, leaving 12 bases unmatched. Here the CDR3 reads CASSLRDRDRVAFF. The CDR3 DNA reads TGTGCCAGCAGCCTTCGGGACAGGGACCGGGTAGCTTTCTTT.

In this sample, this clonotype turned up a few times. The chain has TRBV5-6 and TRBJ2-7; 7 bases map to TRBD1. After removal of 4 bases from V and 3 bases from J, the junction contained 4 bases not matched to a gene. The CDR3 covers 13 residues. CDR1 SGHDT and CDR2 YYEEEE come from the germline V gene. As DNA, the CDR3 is TGTGCCAGCAGCGTAAGACAGGGCTACGAGCAGTACGTC. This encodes CASSVRQGYEQYV.

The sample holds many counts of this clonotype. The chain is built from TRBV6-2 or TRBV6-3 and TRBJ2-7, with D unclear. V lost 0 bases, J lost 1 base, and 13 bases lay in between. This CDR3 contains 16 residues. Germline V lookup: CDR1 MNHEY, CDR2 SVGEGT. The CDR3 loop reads CASSYSRSPGSYEQYF. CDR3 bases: TGTGCCAGCAGTTACTCAAGGTCCCCTGGATCCTACGAGCAGTACTTC.

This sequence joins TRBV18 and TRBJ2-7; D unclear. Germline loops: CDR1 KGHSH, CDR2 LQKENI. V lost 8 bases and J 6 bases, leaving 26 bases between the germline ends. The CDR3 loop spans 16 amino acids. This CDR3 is CASLAKQRSATSEQYF. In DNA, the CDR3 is TGTGCCAGCCTCGCCAAGCAACGGTCCGCTACGAGCGAGCAGTACTTC.

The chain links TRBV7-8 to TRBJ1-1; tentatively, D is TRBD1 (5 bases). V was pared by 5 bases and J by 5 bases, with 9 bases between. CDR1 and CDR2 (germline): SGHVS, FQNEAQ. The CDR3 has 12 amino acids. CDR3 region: CASSVGGTEAFF. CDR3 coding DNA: TGTGCCAGCAGCGTTGGGGGTACTGAAGCTTTCTTT.

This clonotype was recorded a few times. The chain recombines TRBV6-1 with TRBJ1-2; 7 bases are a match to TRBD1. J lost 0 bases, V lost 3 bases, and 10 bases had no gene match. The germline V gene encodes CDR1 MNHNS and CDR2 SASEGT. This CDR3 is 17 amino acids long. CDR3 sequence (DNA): TGTGCCAGCAGTGATCGCCCCAGGGGGAAATCTAACTATGGCTACACCTTC. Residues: CASSDRPRGKSNYGYTF.

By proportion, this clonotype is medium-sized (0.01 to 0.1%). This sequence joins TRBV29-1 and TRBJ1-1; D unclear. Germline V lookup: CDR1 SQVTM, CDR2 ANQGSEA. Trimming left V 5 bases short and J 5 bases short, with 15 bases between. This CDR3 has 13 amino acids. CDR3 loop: CSVTVGFNTEAFF. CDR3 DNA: TGCAGCGTTACGGTTGGTTTTAATACTGAAGCTTTCTTT.

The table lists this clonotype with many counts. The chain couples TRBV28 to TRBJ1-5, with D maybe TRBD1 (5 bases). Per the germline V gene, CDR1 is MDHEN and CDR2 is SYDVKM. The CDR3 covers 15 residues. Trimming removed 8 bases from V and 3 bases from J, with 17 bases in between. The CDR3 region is CASGAGTVTNQPQHF. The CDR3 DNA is TGTGCCAGCGGAGCCGGGACGGTGACCAATCAGCCCCAGCATTTT.

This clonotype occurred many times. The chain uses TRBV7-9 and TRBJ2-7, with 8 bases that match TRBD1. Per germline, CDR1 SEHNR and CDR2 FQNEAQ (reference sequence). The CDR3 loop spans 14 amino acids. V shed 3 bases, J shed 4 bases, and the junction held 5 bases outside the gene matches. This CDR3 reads CASSFPGQVYEQYF. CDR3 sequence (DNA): TGTGCCAGCAGCTTTCCGGGACAGGTTTACGAGCAGTACTTC.

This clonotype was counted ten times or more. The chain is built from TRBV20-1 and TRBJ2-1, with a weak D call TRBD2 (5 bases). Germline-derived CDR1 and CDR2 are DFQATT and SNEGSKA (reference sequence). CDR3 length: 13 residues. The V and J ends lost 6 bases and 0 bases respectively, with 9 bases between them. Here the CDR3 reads CSAKRHSYNEQFF. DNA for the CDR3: TGCAGTGCAAAGCGGCACTCCTACAATGAGCAGTTCTTC.

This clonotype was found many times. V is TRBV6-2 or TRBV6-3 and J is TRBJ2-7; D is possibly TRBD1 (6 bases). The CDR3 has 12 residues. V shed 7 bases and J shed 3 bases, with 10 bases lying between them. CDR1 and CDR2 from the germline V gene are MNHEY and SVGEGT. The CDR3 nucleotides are TGTGCCAGCAATCTCAGGGGCTACGAGCAGTACGTC. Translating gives CASNLRGYEQYV.

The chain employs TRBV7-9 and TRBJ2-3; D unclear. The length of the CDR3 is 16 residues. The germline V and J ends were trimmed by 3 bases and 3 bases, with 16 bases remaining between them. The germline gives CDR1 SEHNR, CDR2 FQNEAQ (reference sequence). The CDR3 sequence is CASSFSRSDGTDTQYF. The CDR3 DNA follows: TGTGCCAGCAGCTTTTCCAGAAGCGACGGGACAGATACGCAGTATTTT.

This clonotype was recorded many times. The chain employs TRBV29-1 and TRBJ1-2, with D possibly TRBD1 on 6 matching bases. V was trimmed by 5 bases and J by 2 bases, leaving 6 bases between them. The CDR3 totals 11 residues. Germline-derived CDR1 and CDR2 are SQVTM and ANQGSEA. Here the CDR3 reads CSVTGNYGYTF. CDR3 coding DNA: TGCAGCGTTACAGGGAACTATGGCTACACCTTC.

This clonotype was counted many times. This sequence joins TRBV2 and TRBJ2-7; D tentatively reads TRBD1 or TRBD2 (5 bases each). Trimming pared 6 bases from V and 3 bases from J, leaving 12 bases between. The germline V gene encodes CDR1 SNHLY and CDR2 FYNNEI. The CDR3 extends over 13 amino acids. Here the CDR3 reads CASSAGASYEQYF. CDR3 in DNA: TGTGCCAGCAGCGCCGGGGCTAGCTACGAGCAGTACTTC.

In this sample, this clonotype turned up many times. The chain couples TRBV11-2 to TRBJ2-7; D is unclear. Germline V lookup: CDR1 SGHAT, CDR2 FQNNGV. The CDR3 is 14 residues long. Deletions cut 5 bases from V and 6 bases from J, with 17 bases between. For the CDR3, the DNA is TGTGCCAGCAGCCTAACCCACACCGCCTCCGAGCAGTACGTC. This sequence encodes CASSLTHTASEQYV.

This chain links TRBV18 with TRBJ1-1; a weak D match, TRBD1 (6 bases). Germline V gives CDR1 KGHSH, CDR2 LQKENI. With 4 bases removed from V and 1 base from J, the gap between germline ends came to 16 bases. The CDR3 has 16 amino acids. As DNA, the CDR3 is TGTGCCAGCTCACTTCTACAGGGAACACCGAACACTGAAGCTTTCTTT. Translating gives CASSLLQGTPNTEAFF. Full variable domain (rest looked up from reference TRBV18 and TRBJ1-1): NAGVMQNPRHLVRRRGQEARLRCSPMKGHSHVYWYRQLPEEGLKFMVYLQKENIIDESGMPKERFSAEFPKEGPSILRIQQVVRGDSAAYFCASSLLQGTPNTEAFFGQGTRLTVV.

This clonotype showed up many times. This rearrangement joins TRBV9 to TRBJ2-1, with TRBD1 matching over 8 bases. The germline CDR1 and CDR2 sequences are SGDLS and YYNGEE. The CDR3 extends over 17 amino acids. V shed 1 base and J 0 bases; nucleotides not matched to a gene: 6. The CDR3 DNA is TGTGCCAGCAGCGTACAGGGGGCCGCGAGCTCCTACAATGAGCAGTTCTTC. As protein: CASSVQGAASSYNEQFF.

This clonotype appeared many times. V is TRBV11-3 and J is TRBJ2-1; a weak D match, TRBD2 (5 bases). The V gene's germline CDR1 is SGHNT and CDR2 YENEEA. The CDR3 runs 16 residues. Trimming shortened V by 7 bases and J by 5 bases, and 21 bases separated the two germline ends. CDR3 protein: CASTGGRRNSHNEQFF. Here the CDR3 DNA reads TGTGCCAGCACCGGTGGTAGGAGGAATTCACACAATGAGCAGTTCTTC.

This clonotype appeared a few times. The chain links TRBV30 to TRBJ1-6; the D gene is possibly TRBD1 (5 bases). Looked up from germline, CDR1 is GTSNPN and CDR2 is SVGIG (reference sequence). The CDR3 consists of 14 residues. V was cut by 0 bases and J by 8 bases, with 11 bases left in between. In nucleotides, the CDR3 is TGTGCCTGGAGTGTTGGAGGGGCTGATTCACCCCTCCACTTT. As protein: CAWSVGGADSPLHF.

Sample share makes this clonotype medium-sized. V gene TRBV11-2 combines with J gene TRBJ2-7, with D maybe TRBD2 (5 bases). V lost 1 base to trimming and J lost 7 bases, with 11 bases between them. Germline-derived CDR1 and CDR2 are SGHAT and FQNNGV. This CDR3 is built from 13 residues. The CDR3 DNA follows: TGTGCCAGCAGCTTAGGGTTCTCGGGGGAGCAGTACTTC. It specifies CASSLGFSGEQYF. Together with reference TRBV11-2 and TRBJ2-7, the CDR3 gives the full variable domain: EAGVAQSPRYKIIEKRQSVAFWCNPISGHATLYWYQQILGQGPKLLIQFQNNGVVDDSQLPKDRFSAERLKGVDSTLKIQPAKLEDSAVYLCASSLGFSGEQYFGPGTRLTVT.

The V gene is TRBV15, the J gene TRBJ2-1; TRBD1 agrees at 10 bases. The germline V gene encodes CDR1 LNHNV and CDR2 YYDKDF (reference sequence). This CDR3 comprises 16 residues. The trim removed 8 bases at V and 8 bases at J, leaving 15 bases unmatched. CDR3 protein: CATGPRTGGGGDEQFF. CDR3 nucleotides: TGTGCCACCGGGCCCCGGACAGGGGGAGGAGGGGATGAGCAGTTCTTC. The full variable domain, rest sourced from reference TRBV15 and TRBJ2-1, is DAMVIQNPRYQVTQFGKPVTLSCSQTLNHNVMYWYQQKSSQAPKLLFHYYDKDFNNEADTPDNFQSRRPNTSFCFLDIRSPGLGDTAMYLCATGPRTGGGGDEQFFGPGTRLTVL.

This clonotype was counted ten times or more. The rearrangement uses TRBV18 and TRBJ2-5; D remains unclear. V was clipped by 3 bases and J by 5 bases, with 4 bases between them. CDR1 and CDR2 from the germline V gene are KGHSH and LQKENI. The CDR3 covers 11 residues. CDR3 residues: CASSPRETQYF. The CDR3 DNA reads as TGTGCCAGCTCACCTAGGGAGACCCAGTACTTC. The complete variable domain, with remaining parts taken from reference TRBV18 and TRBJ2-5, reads NAGVMQNPRHLVRRRGQEARLRCSPMKGHSHVYWYRQLPEEGLKFMVYLQKENIIDESGMPKERFSAEFPKEGPSILRIQQVVRGDSAAYFCASSPRETQYFGPGTRLLVL.

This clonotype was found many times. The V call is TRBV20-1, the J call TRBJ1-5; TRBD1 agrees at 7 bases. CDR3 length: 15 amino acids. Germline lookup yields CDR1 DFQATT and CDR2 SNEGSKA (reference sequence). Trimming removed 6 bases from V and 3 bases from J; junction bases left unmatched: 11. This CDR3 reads CSAVTPGQFNQPQHF. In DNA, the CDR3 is TGCAGTGCCGTGACGCCGGGACAGTTCAATCAGCCCCAGCATTTT.

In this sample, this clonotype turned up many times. CDR3 in DNA: TGCAGTATGGGACAGGGTGGGACTGAAGCTTTCTTT. As protein: CSMGQGGTEAFF. The chain is built from TRBV20-1 and TRBJ1-1; 9 bases fit TRBD1. The CDR3 is 12 amino acids. Germline lookup yields CDR1 DFQATT and CDR2 SNEGSKA (reference sequence). Trimming at V came to 8 bases and at J to 5 bases, leaving 6 bases not matched to a gene.

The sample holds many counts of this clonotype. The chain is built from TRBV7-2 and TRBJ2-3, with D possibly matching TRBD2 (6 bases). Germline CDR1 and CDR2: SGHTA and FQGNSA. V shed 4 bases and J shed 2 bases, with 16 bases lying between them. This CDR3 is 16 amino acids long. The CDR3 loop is CASSYTGTFVTDTQYF. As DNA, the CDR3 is TGTGCCAGCAGCTACACCGGGACTTTCGTCACAGATACGCAGTATTTT.

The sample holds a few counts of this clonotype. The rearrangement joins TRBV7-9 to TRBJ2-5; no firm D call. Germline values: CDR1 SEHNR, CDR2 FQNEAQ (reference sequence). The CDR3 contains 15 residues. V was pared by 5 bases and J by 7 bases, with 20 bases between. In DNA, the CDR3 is TGTGCCAGCAGCGCACACCGGGCCGGACGTGGGACCCAGTACTTC. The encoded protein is CASSAHRAGRGTQYF.